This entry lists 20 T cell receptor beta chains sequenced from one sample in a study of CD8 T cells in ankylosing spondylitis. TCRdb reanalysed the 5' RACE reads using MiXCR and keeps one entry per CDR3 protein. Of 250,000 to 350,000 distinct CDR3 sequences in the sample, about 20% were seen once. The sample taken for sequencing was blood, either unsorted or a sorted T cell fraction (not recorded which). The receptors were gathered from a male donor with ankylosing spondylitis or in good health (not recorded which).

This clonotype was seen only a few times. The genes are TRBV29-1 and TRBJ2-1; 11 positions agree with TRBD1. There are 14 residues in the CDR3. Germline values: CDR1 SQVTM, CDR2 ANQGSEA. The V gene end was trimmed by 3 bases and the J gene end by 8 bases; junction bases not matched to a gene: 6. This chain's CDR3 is CSVEGGQGAHEQFF. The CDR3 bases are TGCAGCGTTGAGGGTGGACAGGGGGCGCATGAGCAGTTCTTC.

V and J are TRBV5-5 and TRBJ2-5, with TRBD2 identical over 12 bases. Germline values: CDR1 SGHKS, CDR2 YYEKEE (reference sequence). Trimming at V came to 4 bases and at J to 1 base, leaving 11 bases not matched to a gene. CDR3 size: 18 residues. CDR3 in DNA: TGTGCCAGCAGCGGTTCGAGACTAGCGGGAGCTATCCAAGAGACCCAGTACTTC. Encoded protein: CASSGSRLAGAIQETQYF.

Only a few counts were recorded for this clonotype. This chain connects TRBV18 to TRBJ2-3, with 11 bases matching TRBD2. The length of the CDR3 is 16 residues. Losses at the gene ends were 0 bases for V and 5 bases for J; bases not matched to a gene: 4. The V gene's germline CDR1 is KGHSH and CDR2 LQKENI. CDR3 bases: TGTGCCAGCTCACCACCCGGGCTAGCGGGAGGAGATACGCAGTATTTT. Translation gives CASSPPGLAGGDTQYF.

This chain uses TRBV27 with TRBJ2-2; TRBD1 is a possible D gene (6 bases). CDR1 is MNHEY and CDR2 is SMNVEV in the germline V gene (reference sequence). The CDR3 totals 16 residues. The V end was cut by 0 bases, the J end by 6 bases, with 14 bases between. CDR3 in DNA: TGTGCCAGCAGTTTATCGGGGGCTAGCATGGCCGGGGAGCTGTTTTTT. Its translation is CASSLSGASMAGELFF.

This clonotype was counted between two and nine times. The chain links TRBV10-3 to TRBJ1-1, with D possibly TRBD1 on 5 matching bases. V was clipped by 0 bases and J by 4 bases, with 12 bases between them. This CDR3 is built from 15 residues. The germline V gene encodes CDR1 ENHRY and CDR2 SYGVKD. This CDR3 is CAISESLGLGTEAFF. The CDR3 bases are TGTGCCATCAGTGAGTCGTTGGGGCTAGGCACTGAAGCTTTCTTT.

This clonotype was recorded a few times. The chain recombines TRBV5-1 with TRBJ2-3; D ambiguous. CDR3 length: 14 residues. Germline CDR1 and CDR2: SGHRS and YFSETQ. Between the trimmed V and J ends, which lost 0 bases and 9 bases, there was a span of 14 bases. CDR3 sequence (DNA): TGCGCCAGCAGCTTGGCGACTCAGACCCCAACGCAGTATTTT. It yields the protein CASSLATQTPTQYF.

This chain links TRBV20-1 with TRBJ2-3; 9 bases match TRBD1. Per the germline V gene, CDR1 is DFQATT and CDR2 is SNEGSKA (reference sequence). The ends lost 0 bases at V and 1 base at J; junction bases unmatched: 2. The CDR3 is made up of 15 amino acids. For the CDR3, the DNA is TGCAGTGCTAGAGAGGACAGGGGTCGCACAGATACGCAGTATTTT. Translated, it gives CSAREDRGRTDTQYF.

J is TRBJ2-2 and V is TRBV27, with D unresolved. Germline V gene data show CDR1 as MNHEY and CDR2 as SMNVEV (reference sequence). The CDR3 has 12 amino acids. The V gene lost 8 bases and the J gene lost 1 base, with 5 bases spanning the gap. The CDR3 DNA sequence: TGTGCCAGCGGTTGGAACACCGGGGAGCTGTTTTTT. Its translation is CASGWNTGELFF.

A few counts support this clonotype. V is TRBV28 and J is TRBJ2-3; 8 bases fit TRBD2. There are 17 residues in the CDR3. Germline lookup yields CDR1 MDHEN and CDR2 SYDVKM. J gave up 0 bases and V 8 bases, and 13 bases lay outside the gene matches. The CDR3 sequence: CASVPYLAGISTDTQYF. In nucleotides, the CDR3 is TGTGCCAGCGTCCCATACTTAGCGGGAATTAGCACAGATACGCAGTATTTT.

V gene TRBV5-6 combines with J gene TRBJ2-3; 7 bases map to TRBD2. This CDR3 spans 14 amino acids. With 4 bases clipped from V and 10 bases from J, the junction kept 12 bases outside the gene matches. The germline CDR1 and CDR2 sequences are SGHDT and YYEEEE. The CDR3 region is CASSVIAGGGAQYF. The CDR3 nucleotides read TGTGCCAGCAGCGTAATAGCGGGCGGTGGGGCGCAGTATTTT.

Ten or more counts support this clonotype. CDR3 sequence: CSASRLAALYQETQYF. For the CDR3, the DNA is TGCAGTGCTTCAAGACTAGCGGCATTGTACCAAGAGACCCAGTACTTC. The rearrangement joins TRBV20-1 to TRBJ2-5; 9 bases agree with TRBD2. The V gene end was trimmed by 5 bases and the J gene end by 0 bases; junction bases not matched to a gene: 10. The length of the CDR3 is 16 residues. Germline-derived CDR1 and CDR2 are DFQATT and SNEGSKA (reference sequence).

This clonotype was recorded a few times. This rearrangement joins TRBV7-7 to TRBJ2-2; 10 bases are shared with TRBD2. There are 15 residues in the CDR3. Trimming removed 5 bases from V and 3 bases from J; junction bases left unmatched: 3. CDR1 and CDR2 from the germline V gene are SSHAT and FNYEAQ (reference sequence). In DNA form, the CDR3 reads TGTGCCAGCAGCCGAGGACTAGCGGACACCGGGGAGCTGTTTTTT. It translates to CASSRGLADTGELFF.

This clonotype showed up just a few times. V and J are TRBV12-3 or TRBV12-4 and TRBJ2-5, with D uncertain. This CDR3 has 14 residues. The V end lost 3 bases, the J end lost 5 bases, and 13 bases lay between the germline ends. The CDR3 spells CASSLPRLEETQYF. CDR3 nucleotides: TGTGCCAGCAGTTTGCCCAGACTGGAGGAGACCCAGTACTTC.

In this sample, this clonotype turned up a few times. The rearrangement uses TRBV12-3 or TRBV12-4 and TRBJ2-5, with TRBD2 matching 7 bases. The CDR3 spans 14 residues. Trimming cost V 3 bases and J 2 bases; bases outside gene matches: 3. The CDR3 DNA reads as TGTGCCAGCAGTTTCAGGCGGGGGCAAGAGACCCAGTACTTC. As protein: CASSFRRGQETQYF.

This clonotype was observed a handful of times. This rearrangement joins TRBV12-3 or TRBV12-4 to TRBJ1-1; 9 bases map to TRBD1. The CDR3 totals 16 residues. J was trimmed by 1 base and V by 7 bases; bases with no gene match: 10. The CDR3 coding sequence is TGTGCCAGCACAAACCGGGCGGGACAGGGGAACACTGAAGCTTTCTTT. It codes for CASTNRAGQGNTEAFF.

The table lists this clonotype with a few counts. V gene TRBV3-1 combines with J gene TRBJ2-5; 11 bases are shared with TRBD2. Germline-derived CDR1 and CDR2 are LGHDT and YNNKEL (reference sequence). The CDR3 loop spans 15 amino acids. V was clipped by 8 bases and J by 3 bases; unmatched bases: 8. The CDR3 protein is CASCRPGLAEETQYF. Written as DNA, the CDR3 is TGTGCCAGCTGCCGACCGGGACTAGCGGAAGAGACCCAGTACTTC.

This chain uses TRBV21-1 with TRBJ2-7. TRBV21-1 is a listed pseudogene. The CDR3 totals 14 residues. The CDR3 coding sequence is TGTGCCAGCAGCAAAGACGCGACGGCCTACGAGCAGTACGTC. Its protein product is CASSKDATAYEQYV.

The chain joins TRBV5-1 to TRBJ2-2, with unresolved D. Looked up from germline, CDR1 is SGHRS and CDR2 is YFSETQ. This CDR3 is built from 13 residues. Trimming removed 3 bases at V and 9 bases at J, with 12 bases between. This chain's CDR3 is CASSSRHTRELFF. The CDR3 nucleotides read TGCGCCAGCAGCTCACGACATACTAGGGAGCTGTTTTTT.

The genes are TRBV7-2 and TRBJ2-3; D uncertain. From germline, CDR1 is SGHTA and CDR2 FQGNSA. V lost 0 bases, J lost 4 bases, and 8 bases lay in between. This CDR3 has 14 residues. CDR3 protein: CASSLAMVPDTQYF. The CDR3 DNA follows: TGTGCCAGCAGCTTAGCTATGGTCCCAGATACGCAGTATTTT.

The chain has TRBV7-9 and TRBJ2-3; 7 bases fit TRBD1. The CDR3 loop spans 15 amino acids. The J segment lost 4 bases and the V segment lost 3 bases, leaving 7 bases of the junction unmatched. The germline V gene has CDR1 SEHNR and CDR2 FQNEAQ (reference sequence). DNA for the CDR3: TGTGCCAGCAGCTTGTTCCGACAGGGAGCAGATACGCAGTATTTT. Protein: CASSLFRQGADTQYF. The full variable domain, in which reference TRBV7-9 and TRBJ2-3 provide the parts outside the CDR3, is DTGVSQNPRHKITKRGQNVTFRCDPISEHNRLYWYRQTLGQGPEFLTYFQNEAQLEKSRLLSDRFSAERPKGSFSTLEIQRTEQGDSAMYLCASSLFRQGADTQYFGPGTRLTVL.